These 25 T cell receptor beta chains were sequenced from one sample in a study of blood T cell repertoires in COVID-19. Sequencing used immunoSEQ multiplex PCR; TCRdb keeps in-frame clones, though not all of them. The sample contains approximately 200,000 clones, about 90% of which appear only once. The specimen was peripheral blood. These receptors came from a man aged 40-55 years with active or convalescent COVID-19.

The table lists this clone with a count of one. This rearrangement joins TRBV7-2 to TRBJ1-2, with TRBD1 identical over 9 bases. The J segment lost 3 bases and the V segment lost 6 bases, leaving 11 bases of the junction unmatched. The CDR3 contains 16 residues. Per the germline V gene, CDR1 is SGHTA and CDR2 is FQGNSA. This CDR3 is CASRPQGQGRDYGYTF. CDR3 nucleotides: TGTGCCAGCAGGCCCCAGGGACAGGGAAGGGACTATGGCTACACCTTC.

This sequence joins TRBV5-4 and TRBJ1-4, with D unresolved. V was trimmed by 3 bases and J by 4 bases, leaving 13 bases between them. Germline V gives CDR1 SGHNT, CDR2 YYREEE (reference sequence). This CDR3 spans 15 amino acids. CDR3 in DNA: TGTGCCAGCAGCTCGGAGGTAGGTGGTAATGAAAAACTGTTTTTT. This codes for CASSSEVGGNEKLFF.

The chain has TRBV12-3 or TRBV12-4 and TRBJ2-5; weak D call: TRBD2 (6 bases). This CDR3 has 13 amino acids. Deletions cut 3 bases from V and 4 bases from J, with 9 bases between. The CDR3 sequence is CASSFRERETQYF. The CDR3 nucleotides are TGTGCCAGCAGTTTCCGGGAGAGAGAGACCCAGTACTTC.

This clone was seen only a few times. The rearrangement uses TRBV30 and TRBJ1-3, with 7 bases lining up with TRBD1. V lost 8 bases and J lost 0; bases outside the gene matches: 4. Germline V CDR1 and CDR2: GTSNPN, SVGIG (reference sequence). The CDR3 runs to 13 residues. The CDR3 nucleotides read TGTGCCCTAGGGGGCTCCTCTGGAAACACCATATATTTT. Its translation is CALGGSSGNTIYF.

This sequence joins TRBV5-1 and TRBJ1-1, with 9 bases lining up with TRBD1. Germline assignment: CDR1 SGHRS and CDR2 YFSETQ. This CDR3 is built from 16 residues. Trimming cost V 0 bases and J 0 bases; bases outside gene matches: 3. This CDR3 is CASSLGTGDMNTEAFF. The CDR3 bases are TGCGCCAGCAGCTTGGGGACAGGGGATATGAACACTGAAGCTTTCTTT.

This clone has a handful of counts. The chain combines TRBV3-1 (or the pseudogene TRBV3-2) with TRBJ1-2; 7 positions match TRBD1. V lost 5 bases, J lost 7 bases, and 7 bases stayed unmatched. This CDR3 region has 13 residues. Germline V gene sequence: CDR1 LGHDT, CDR2 YNNKEL (reference sequence). The chain's CDR3 is CASSFRQGGGYTF. The CDR3 region has the DNA TGTGCCAGCAGCTTCCGACAGGGCGGTGGCTACACCTTC.

The chain joins TRBV9 to TRBJ1-4; D is perhaps TRBD1 (5 bases). The V gene lost 4 bases and the J gene lost 7 bases, with 20 bases spanning the gap. In germline, CDR1 is SGDLS, CDR2 YYNGEE. There are 16 residues in the CDR3. CDR3 in amino acids: CASSPRGGAAGEKLFF. CDR3 DNA: TGTGCCAGCAGCCCGAGGGGTGGGGCAGCGGGTGAAAAACTGTTTTTT.

This clone was recorded at least ten times. The V gene is TRBV5-1, the J gene TRBJ1-4; 11 bases match TRBD1. The CDR3 runs 15 residues. The junction had 4 bases not matched to a gene; V was cut back by 3 bases and J by 6 bases. Germline values: CDR1 SGHRS, CDR2 YFSETQ. The CDR3 protein is CASSSGQGAHEKLFF. CDR3 sequence (DNA): TGCGCCAGCAGCTCTGGACAGGGGGCCCATGAAAAACTGTTTTTT.

This sequence joins TRBV5-1 and TRBJ1-4; D is unclear. This CDR3 comprises 14 residues. The germline CDR1 and CDR2 sequences are SGHRS and YFSETQ. The V end was cut by 4 bases, the J end by 3 bases, with 10 bases between. The CDR3, as DNA: TGCGCCAGCAGCATGTTGGGCTCTAATGAAAAACTGTTTTTT. Protein: CASSMLGSNEKLFF.

The rearrangement links TRBV7-8 to TRBJ1-1, with D possibly matching TRBD1 (6 bases). V dropped 6 bases and J dropped 9 bases, with 17 bases sitting between them. The CDR3 has 13 residues. CDR1 and CDR2 from the germline V gene are SGHVS and FQNEAQ. The CDR3 loop reads CASSLRDNRKAFF. The CDR3 DNA is TGTGCCAGCAGTCTCAGGGACAATCGGAAAGCTTTCTTT.

V gene TRBV9 combines with J gene TRBJ2-1; 8 bases map to TRBD2. The CDR3 runs 14 residues. The V gene end was trimmed by 3 bases and the J gene end by 5 bases; junction bases not matched to a gene: 4. Germline V gene lookup returns CDR1 SGDLS and CDR2 YYNGEE. The chain's CDR3 is CASSDAGGHNEQFF. The CDR3 DNA reads TGTGCCAGCAGCGATGCGGGAGGACACAATGAGCAGTTCTTC.

The J gene is TRBJ1-2, the V gene TRBV5-6; D might be TRBD1 (5 bases). The CDR3 totals 14 residues. Trimming left V 1 base short and J 4 bases short, with 11 bases between. CDR1 is SGHDT and CDR2 is YYEEEE in the germline V gene. The CDR3 coding sequence is TGTGCCAGCAGCTTGTTGGGGCCGGGCTATGGCTACACCTTC. Protein: CASSLLGPGYGYTF.

This chain joins TRBV2 and TRBJ1-3; 7 bases are shared with TRBD1. Germline CDR1 reads SNHLY; CDR2 reads FYNNEI. The length of the CDR3 is 15 residues. V gave up 4 bases and J gave up 2 bases; unmatched junction bases: 5. The DNA of the CDR3 is TGTGCCAGCAGTGCGGGACAGTTAGCTGGAAACACCATATATTTT. This gives the protein CASSAGQLAGNTIYF.

The rearrangement links TRBV7-8 to TRBJ1-4; 8 bases are shared with TRBD1. The CDR3 runs to 14 residues. CDR1 is SGHVS, CDR2 FQNEAQ, per germline. The V gene end was trimmed by 4 bases and the J gene end by 4 bases; junction bases not matched to a gene: 2. The CDR3 DNA follows: TGTGCCAGCAGCTCCAGGGGGCTTAATGAAAAACTGTTTTTT. Amino acid sequence: CASSSRGLNEKLFF.

The chain couples TRBV19 to TRBJ2-7; a possible D gene is TRBD1 (5 bases). CDR1 and CDR2 (germline): LNHDA, SQIVND (reference sequence). Between the trimmed V and J ends, which lost 1 base and 3 bases, there was a span of 10 bases. The CDR3 consists of 14 residues. The CDR3 here is CASSIVWGSYEQYF. The CDR3 bases are TGTGCCAGTAGTATAGTATGGGGCAGCTACGAGCAGTACTTC.

This rearrangement joins TRBV7-8 to TRBJ2-7, with 10 bases fitting TRBD1. The CDR3 consists of 14 residues. With V trimmed by 1 base and J by 6 bases, 3 bases remained unmatched. The germline V gene encodes CDR1 SGHVS and CDR2 FQNEAQ. The CDR3: CASSLGTGGIEQYF. DNA of the CDR3: TGTGCCAGCAGCTTAGGGACAGGGGGGATCGAGCAGTACTTC.

CDR3 residues: CASSLDISGQDTTNEKLFF. The CDR3 region has the DNA TGCGCCAGCAGCTTGGATATTTCGGGACAGGACACAACTAATGAAAAACTGTTTTTT. V and J are TRBV5-1 and TRBJ1-4; TRBD1 matches 8 bases. Germline CDR1 is SGHRS and CDR2 is YFSETQ. Trimming took 0 bases from V and 0 from J; bases not matched to a gene: 10. This CDR3 contains 19 residues.

Here the CDR3 reads CASSQDRGGAYNEQFF. CDR3 DNA: TGCGCCAGCAGCCAAGATAGGGGGGGCGCCTACAATGAGCAGTTCTTC. This chain joins TRBV4-1 and TRBJ2-1; weak D call: TRBD2 (7 bases). V lost 0 bases and J 2 bases, leaving 11 bases between the germline ends. Germline V gives CDR1 MGHRA, CDR2 YSYEKL. The CDR3 has 16 amino acids.

J is TRBJ1-1 and V is TRBV6-1, with D unclear. Trimming stripped 3 bases from V and 0 bases from J, with 11 bases between. Per germline, CDR1 MNHNS and CDR2 SASEGT. The CDR3 is 15 amino acids. The CDR3 here is CASSEEGAVNTEAFF. DNA for the CDR3: TGTGCCAGCAGTGAGGAGGGCGCGGTGAACACTGAAGCTTTCTTT.

The CDR3 sequence: CASSFSVYGYTF. The CDR3 bases are TGTGCCAGCAGTTTCTCGGTATATGGCTACACCTTC. The gene calls are TRBV28 and TRBJ1-2; D uncertain. The CDR3 spans 12 residues. Trimming took off 3 bases at V and 5 bases at J, with 7 bases between the two ends. Germline V gene sequence: CDR1 MDHEN, CDR2 SYDVKM.

This rearrangement joins TRBV19 to TRBJ1-6; no clear D gene. This CDR3 spans 15 amino acids. The V gene lost 3 bases and the J gene lost 2 bases, with 8 bases spanning the gap. CDR1 is LNHDA, CDR2 SQIVND, per germline (reference sequence). The CDR3 nucleotides read TGTGCCAGTAGTATGGATGCGGCCTATAATTCACCCCTCCACTTT. Encoded protein: CASSMDAAYNSPLHF.

The CDR3 is CASSQTSPRDRGWQPQHF. The CDR3 bases are TGCGCCAGCAGTCAAACCTCACCTCGAGACAGGGGCTGGCAGCCCCAGCATTTT. The chain is built from TRBV23-1 and TRBJ1-5; 8 nucleotides agree with TRBD1. TRBV23-1 is annotated as an ORF whose role is uncertain. The CDR3 length is 18 residues. V lost 2 bases and J lost 7; bases outside the gene matches: 16.

The genes are TRBV19 and TRBJ1-3; 10 positions match TRBD1. J gave up 4 bases and V 9 bases, and 9 bases lay outside the gene matches. CDR3 size: 15 residues. Germline V gene data show CDR1 as LNHDA and CDR2 as SQIVND (reference sequence). CDR3 amino acids: CASTDQGQGGNTIYF. The DNA of the CDR3 is TGTGCCAGCACCGATCAGGGACAGGGGGGAAACACCATATATTTT.

The chain is built from TRBV2 and TRBJ2-7; TRBD2 matches at 9 bases. Germline assignment: CDR1 SNHLY and CDR2 FYNNEI. Trimming cost V 6 bases and J 6 bases; bases outside gene matches: 9. This CDR3 has 14 amino acids. The CDR3 loop reads CASRGPSGISEQYF. Here the CDR3 DNA reads TGTGCCAGCAGGGGTCCTAGCGGGATAAGCGAGCAGTACTTC.

As concerns this clone: The sample carries other DNA sequences with the same CDR3. This chain connects TRBV5-1 to TRBJ2-2; D is unresolved. The CDR3 has 13 residues. V was shortened by 1 base and J by 2 bases, with 3 bases between the two germline ends. Germline V gene lookup returns CDR1 SGHRS and CDR2 YFSETQ. The CDR3 here is CASSLQNTGELFF. CDR3 bases: TGCGCCAGCAGCTTGCAAAACACCGGGGAGCTGTTTTTT.